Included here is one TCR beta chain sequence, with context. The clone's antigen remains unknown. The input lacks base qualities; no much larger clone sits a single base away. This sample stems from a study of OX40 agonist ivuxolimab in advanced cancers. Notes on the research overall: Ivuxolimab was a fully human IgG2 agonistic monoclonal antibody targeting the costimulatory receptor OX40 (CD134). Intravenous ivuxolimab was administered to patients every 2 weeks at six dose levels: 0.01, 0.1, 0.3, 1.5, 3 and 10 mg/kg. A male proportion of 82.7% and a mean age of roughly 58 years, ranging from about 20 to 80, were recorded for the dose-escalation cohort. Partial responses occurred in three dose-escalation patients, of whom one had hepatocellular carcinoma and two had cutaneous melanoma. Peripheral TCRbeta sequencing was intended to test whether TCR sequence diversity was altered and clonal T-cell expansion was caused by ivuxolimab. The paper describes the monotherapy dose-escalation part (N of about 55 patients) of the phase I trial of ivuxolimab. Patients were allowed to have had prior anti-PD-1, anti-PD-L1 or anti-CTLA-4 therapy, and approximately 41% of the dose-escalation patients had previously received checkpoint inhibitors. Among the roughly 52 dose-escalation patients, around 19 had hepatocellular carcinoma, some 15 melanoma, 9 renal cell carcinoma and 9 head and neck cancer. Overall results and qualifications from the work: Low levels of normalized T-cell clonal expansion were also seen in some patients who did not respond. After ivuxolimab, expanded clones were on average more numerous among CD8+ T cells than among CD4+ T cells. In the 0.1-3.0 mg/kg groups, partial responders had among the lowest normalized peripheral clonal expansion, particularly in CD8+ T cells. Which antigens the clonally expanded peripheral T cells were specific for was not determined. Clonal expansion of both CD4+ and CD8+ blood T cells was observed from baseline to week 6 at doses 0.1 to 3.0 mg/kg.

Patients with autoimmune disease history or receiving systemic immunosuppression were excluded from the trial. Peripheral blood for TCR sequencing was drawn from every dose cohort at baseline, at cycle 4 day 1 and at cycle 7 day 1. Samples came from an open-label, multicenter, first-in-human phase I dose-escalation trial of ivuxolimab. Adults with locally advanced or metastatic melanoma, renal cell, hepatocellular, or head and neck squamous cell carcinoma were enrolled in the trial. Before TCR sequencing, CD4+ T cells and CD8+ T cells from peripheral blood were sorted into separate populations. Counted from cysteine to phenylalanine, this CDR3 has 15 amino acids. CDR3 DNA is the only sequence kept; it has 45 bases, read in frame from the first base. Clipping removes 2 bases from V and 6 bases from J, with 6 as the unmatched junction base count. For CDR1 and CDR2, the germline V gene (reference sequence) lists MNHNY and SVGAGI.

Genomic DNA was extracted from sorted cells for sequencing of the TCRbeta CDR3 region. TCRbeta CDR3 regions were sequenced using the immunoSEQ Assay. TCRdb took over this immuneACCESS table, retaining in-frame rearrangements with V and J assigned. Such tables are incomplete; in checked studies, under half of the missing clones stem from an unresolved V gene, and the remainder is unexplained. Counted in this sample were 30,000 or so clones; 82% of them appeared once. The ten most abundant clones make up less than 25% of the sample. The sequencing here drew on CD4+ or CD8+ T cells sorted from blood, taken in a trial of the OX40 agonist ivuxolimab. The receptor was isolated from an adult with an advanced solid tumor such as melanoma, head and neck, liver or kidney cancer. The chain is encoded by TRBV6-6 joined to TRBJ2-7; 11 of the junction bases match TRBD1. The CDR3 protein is CASSYPDRGRVEQYF. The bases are TGTGCCAGCAGTTACCCGGACAGGGGGCGCGTCGAGCAGTACTTC.